One and the same sample provided the 18 T cell receptor beta chains below, sequenced in a study of blood T cell repertoires in COVID-19. Sequencing used immunoSEQ multiplex PCR; TCRdb keeps in-frame clones, though not all of them. The sample has approximately 240,000 clones, less than 90% seen once; the top ten hold less than 6.5%. The sample consisted of peripheral blood. Receptor source: a woman aged 55-70 years who had recovered from COVID-19.

This sequence joins TRBV6-1 and TRBJ1-1; 11 nucleotides agree with TRBD1. Germline V gives CDR1 MNHNS, CDR2 SASEGT. This CDR3 is built from 16 residues. The V segment lost 2 bases and the J segment 4 bases; nucleotides outside the gene matches: 6. The CDR3 loop reads CASSEPPGQGGTEAFF. CDR3 nucleotide sequence: TGTGCCAGCAGTGAACCTCCGGGACAGGGGGGCACTGAAGCTTTCTTT.

The rearrangement joins TRBV7-9 to TRBJ1-2; a possible D gene is TRBD1 (5 bases). Germline V gene data show CDR1 as SEHNR and CDR2 as FQNEAQ (reference sequence). The CDR3 has 14 amino acids. Trimming left V 6 bases short and J 4 bases short, with 15 bases between. Written as DNA, the CDR3 is TGTGCCAGCAGTAAAGCGGGACGGACCTATGGCTACACCTTC. Residues: CASSKAGRTYGYTF.

This sequence joins TRBV13 and TRBJ2-1, with 8 bases matching TRBD2. V trimming: 7 bases; J trimming: 4 bases; junction bases outside the gene matches: 9. Germline values: CDR1 PRHDT, CDR2 FYEKMQ (reference sequence). CDR3 size: 15 residues. CDR3 in amino acids: CASTSRGGAYNEQFF. In nucleotides, the CDR3 is TGTGCCAGCACCAGCCGGGGGGGGGCATACAATGAGCAGTTCTTC.

This clone appeared a few times. The gene calls are TRBV7-2 and TRBJ2-3; 10 bases align to TRBD2. The CDR3 runs to 15 residues. V lost 6 bases and J lost 4; bases outside the gene matches: 7. Looked up from germline, CDR1 is SGHTA and CDR2 is FQGNSA. CDR3 loop: CASSGSGGRADTQYF. The CDR3 DNA is TGTGCCAGCAGTGGTAGCGGGGGGCGGGCAGATACGCAGTATTTT.

The CDR3 spells CASSPDYFEEYF. The CDR3 nucleotides are TGCGCCAGCAGCCCGGACTACTTTGAGGAGTACTTC. The V and J genes are TRBV5-1 and TRBJ2-7; tentative D call: TRBD2 (6 bases). The V end lost 4 bases, the J end lost 11 bases, and 16 bases lay between the germline ends. This CDR3 has 12 amino acids. Germline loops: CDR1 SGHRS, CDR2 YFSETQ.

The rearrangement uses TRBV5-4 and TRBJ2-3, with D uncertain. V was trimmed by 4 bases and J by 2 bases, leaving 14 bases between them. The CDR3 is made up of 15 amino acids. Germline values: CDR1 SGHNT, CDR2 YYREEE (reference sequence). This CDR3 reads CASSPSRGTTDTQYF. The CDR3 nucleotides read TGTGCCAGCAGCCCATCGCGCGGAACCACAGATACGCAGTATTTT.

The chain combines TRBV4-1 with TRBJ1-3; D gene unclear. Trimming shortened V by 4 bases and J by 0 bases, and 16 bases separated the two germline ends. Looked up from germline, CDR1 is MGHRA and CDR2 is YSYEKL. CDR3 length: 17 residues. The CDR3 sequence is CASSPELDVYSGNTIYF. The CDR3 DNA is TGCGCCAGCAGCCCAGAACTAGACGTCTACTCTGGAAACACCATATATTTT.

This clone was recorded once. The V gene is TRBV4-1, the J gene TRBJ2-7, with 8 bases lining up with TRBD1. The germline CDR1 and CDR2 sequences are MGHRA and YSYEKL. V lost 3 bases and J lost 4; bases outside the gene matches: 5. The CDR3 extends over 14 amino acids. The CDR3 DNA reads as TGCGCCAGCAGCCATAGACAGGGGCGTTACGAGCAGTACTTC. Amino acid sequence: CASSHRQGRYEQYF.

J is TRBJ2-3 and V is TRBV4-2; 7 nucleotides agree with TRBD2. There are 17 residues in the CDR3. CDR1 and CDR2 (germline): LGHNA, YNFKEQ. V shed 1 base and J 0 bases; nucleotides not matched to a gene: 7. CDR3 residues: CASSQVFGAGSTDTQYF. CDR3 nucleotide sequence: TGTGCCAGCAGCCAAGTGTTCGGAGCGGGGAGCACAGATACGCAGTATTTT.

This chain uses TRBV11-2 with TRBJ2-4; 8 bases line up with TRBD1. With V trimmed by 7 bases and J by 9 bases, 8 bases remained unmatched. CDR1 and CDR2 from the germline V gene are SGHAT and FQNNGV. This CDR3 has 13 amino acids. CDR3 coding DNA: TGTGCCAGCACCGCGACAGGGGAGGTCATTCAGTACTTC. It is translated as CASTATGEVIQYF.

In DNA form, the CDR3 reads TGTGCCAGCAGCTTATCCGGGGGGGTCACCGGGGAGCTGTTTTTT. Protein sequence: CASSLSGGVTGELFF. The chain links TRBV7-8 to TRBJ2-2; 8 nucleotides align to TRBD2. The CDR3 has 15 residues. After removal of 2 bases from V and 4 bases from J, the junction contained 3 bases not matched to a gene. Germline V gives CDR1 SGHVS, CDR2 FQNEAQ.

This clone was detected once. The CDR3 region is CASNRQGSETQYF. The CDR3 DNA follows: TGTGCCAGCAATAGACAGGGATCGGAGACCCAGTACTTC. The chain employs TRBV12-3 or TRBV12-4 and TRBJ2-5; the match to TRBD1 covers 7 bases. This CDR3 has 13 amino acids. Losses at the gene ends were 7 bases for V and 5 bases for J; bases not matched to a gene: 7.

This rearrangement joins TRBV20-1 to TRBJ1-1, with TRBD1 matching over 7 bases. Germline V gene data show CDR1 as DFQATT and CDR2 as SNEGSKA (reference sequence). The CDR3 is made up of 11 amino acids. V dropped 0 bases and J dropped 8; count of bases not matched to a gene: 0. CDR3 nucleotides: TGCAGTGCTAGAGAGGACAGGGAAGCTTTCTTT. Amino acids: CSAREDREAFF.

This sequence joins TRBV2 and TRBJ2-2; D remains unclear. CDR3 size: 14 residues. V dropped 2 bases and J dropped 0 bases, with 4 bases sitting between them. Germline V gene sequence: CDR1 SNHLY, CDR2 FYNNEI. CDR3: CASSELTNTGELFF. DNA of the CDR3: TGTGCCAGCAGTGAACTAACGAACACCGGGGAGCTGTTTTTT. The full variable domain, with the rest looked up from reference TRBV2 and TRBJ2-2, is EPEVTQTPSHQVTQMGQEVILRCVPISNHLYFYWYRQILGQKVEFLVSFYNNEISEKSEIFDDQFSVERPDGSNFTLKIRSTKLEDSAMYFCASSELTNTGELFFGEGSRLTVL.

The V gene is TRBV7-2, the J gene TRBJ2-7, with 8 bases matching TRBD2. CDR1 and CDR2 (germline): SGHTA, FQGNSA. The CDR3 extends over 15 amino acids. J lost 2 bases, V lost 5 bases, and 8 bases had no gene match. CDR3 in amino acids: CASSPSGGQTYEQYF. The CDR3 DNA sequence: TGTGCCAGCAGCCCGAGCGGGGGCCAGACCTACGAGCAGTACTTC.

The chain employs TRBV24-1 and TRBJ2-7; 8 nucleotides align to TRBD1. Germline V gene lookup returns CDR1 KGHDR and CDR2 SFDVKD. CDR3 size: 13 residues. The V and J ends lost 11 bases and 2 bases, in that order; junction bases with no gene match: 7. DNA of the CDR3: TGTGCCAACCTCGGGACAGGTACCTACGAGCAGTACTTC. This encodes CANLGTGTYEQYF.

This clone has just one count. CDR3 sequence: CASSGIDWGLTIGYTF. DNA of the CDR3: TGTGCCAGCAGCGGCATCGATTGGGGGCTAACTATTGGCTACACCTTC. The chain uses TRBV7-2 and TRBJ1-2; TRBD1 is a possible D gene (6 bases). CDR3 length: 16 amino acids. The germline V and J ends were trimmed by 5 bases and 7 bases, with 23 bases remaining between them. Germline loops: CDR1 SGHTA, CDR2 FQGNSA.

The chain uses TRBV28 and TRBJ1-4, with D uncertain. Germline CDR1 reads MDHEN; CDR2 reads SYDVKM. The CDR3 is made up of 14 amino acids. Trimming removed 6 bases at V and 4 bases at J, with 12 bases between. CDR3 protein: CASSDPGDNEKLFF. CDR3 nucleotide sequence: TGTGCCAGCAGCGATCCAGGCGATAATGAAAAACTGTTTTTT.